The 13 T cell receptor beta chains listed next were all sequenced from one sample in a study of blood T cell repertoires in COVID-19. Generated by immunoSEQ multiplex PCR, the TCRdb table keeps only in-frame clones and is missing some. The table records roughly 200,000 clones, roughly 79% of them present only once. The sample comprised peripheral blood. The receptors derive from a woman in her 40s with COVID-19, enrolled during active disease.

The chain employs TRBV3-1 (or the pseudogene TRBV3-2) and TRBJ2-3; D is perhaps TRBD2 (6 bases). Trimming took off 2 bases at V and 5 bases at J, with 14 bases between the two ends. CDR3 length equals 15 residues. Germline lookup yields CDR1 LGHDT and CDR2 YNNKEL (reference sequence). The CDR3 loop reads CASSQSGSVQDTQYF. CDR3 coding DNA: TGTGCCAGCAGCCAATCCGGGAGTGTTCAAGATACGCAGTATTTT.

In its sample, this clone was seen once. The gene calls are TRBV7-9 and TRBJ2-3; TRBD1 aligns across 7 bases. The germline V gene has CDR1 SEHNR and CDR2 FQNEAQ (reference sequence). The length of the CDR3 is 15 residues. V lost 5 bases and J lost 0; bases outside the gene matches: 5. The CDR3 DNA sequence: TGTGCCAGCAGCGAAACAGGGGTGAGCACAGATACGCAGTATTTT. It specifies CASSETGVSTDTQYF.

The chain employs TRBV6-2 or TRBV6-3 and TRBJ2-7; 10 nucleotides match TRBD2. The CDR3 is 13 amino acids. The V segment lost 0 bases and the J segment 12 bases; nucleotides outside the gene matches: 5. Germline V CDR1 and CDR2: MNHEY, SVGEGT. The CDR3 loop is CASSYSLAGVPYF. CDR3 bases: TGTGCCAGCAGTTACTCCCTAGCGGGAGTTCCGTACTTC.

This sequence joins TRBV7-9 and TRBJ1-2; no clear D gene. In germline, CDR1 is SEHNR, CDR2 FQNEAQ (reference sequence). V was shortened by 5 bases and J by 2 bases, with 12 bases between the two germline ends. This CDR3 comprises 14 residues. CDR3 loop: CASSPPIGNYGYTF. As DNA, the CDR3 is TGTGCCAGCAGCCCTCCAATCGGGAACTATGGCTACACCTTC.

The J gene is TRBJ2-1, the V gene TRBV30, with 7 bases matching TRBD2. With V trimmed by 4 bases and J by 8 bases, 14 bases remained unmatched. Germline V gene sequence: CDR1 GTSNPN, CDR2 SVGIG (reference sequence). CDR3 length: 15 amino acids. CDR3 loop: CAWKPLELARHEQFF. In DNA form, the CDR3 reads TGTGCCTGGAAACCTCTTGAACTAGCGCGGCATGAGCAGTTCTTC.

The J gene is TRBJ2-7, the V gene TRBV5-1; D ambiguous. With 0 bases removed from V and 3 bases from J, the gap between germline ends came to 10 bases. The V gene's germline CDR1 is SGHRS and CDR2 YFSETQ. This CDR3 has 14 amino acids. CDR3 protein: CASSLGGRVYEQYF. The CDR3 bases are TGCGCCAGCAGCTTGGGAGGCCGAGTCTACGAGCAGTACTTC.

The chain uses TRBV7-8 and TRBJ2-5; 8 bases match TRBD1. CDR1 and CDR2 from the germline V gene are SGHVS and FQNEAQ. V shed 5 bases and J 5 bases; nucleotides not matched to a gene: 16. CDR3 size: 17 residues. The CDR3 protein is CASSERPTGEAKETQYF. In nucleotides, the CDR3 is TGTGCCAGCAGCGAACGTCCGACAGGGGAGGCTAAGGAGACCCAGTACTTC.

This CDR3 reads CSVEVSSGNTIYF. CDR3 nucleotide sequence: TGCAGCGTTGAGGTCAGCTCTGGAAACACCATATATTTT. The J gene is TRBJ1-3, the V gene TRBV29-1; the D is unclear. CDR1 is SQVTM, CDR2 ANQGSEA, per germline. The germline V and J ends were trimmed by 3 bases and 0 bases, with 6 bases remaining between them. CDR3 length equals 13 residues.

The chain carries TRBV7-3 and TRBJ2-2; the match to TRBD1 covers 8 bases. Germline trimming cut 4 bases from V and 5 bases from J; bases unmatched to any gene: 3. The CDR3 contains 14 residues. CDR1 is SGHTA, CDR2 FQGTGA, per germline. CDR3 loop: CASSSTGDTGELFF. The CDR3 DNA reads TGTGCCAGCAGCTCGACAGGGGATACCGGGGAGCTGTTTTTT.

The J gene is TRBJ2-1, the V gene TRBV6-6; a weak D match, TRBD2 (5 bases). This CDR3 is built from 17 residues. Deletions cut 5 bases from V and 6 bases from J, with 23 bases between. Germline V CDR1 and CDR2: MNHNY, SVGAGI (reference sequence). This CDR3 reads CASSLMGALFSGNEQFF. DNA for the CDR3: TGTGCCAGCAGTCTAATGGGAGCTCTTTTTAGTGGCAATGAGCAGTTCTTC.

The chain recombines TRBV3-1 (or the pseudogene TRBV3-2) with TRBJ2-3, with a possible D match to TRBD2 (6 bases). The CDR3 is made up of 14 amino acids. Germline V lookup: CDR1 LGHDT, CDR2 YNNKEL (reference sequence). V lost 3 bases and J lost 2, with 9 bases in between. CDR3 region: CASSHGSTTDTQYF. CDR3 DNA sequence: TGTGCCAGCAGCCACGGGAGTACCACAGATACGCAGTATTTT.

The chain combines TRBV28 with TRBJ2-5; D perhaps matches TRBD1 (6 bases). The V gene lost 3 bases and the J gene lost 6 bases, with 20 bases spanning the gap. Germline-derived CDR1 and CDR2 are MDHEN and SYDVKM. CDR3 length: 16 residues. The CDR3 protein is CASSFRDTQFLKTQYF. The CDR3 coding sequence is TGTGCCAGCAGTTTCAGGGACACCCAGTTCTTGAAGACCCAGTACTTC.

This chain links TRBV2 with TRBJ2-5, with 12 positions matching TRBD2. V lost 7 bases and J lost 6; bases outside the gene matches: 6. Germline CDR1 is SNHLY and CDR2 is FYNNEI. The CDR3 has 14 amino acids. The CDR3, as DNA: TGTGCCAGCATCCCGACTAGCGGGGGCAAGACCCAGTACTTC. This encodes CASIPTSGGKTQYF.